The entry below gives a single TCR beta chain sequence along with its context. The CDR3 is 17 amino acids. CDR1 and CDR2 (germline): SEHNR, FQNEAQ (reference sequence). V was pared by 5 bases and J by 2 bases, with 19 bases between. Using a J-beta primer mix together with a sample-barcoded 5' primer, a second PCR was run for about 6 to 12 cycles. TCRdb re-called the 5' RACE reads through MiXCR, storing one row per CDR3 protein. The data show roughly 1,100,000 distinct CDR3 sequences, around 25% seen once. The data originate from a study of blood T cells in healthy people across ages. These same data were also listed under a study on T cells of mothers and their children.

This sequence was found in a girl aged 2-9 years in good health. Input material: blood. The chain recombines TRBV7-9 with TRBJ2-1; D is perhaps TRBD1 (6 bases). CDR3 DNA: TGTGCCAGCAGCCCGAGGCTTTCCGGGACAACCTACAATGAGCAGTTCTTC. Its protein product is CASSPRLSGTTYNEQFF.